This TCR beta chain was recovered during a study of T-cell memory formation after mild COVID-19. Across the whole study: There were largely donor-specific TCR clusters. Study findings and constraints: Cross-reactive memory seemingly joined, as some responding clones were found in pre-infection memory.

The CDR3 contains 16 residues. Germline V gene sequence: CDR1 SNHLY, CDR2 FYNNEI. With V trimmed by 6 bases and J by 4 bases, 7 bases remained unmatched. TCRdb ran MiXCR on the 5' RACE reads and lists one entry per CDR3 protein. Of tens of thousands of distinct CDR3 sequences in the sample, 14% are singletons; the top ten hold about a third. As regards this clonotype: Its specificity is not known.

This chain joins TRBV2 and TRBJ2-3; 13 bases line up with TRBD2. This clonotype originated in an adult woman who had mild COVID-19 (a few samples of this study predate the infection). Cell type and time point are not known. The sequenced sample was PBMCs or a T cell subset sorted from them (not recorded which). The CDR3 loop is CASRPGTSGNADTQYF. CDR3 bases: TGTGCCAGCAGACCTGGGACTAGCGGGAACGCAGATACGCAGTATTTT.